A single sample is the source of the 11 T cell receptor beta chains below, sequenced in a study of T cells after yellow fever vaccination. TCRdb re-analysed the 5' RACE reads in MiXCR, keeping a single row per CDR3 protein. The data show around 500,000 distinct CDR3 sequences, 21% seen once. Material: PBMCs, obtained around 3 weeks after the first yellow fever vaccination. The receptors derive from a man aged 18 to 30 who received the YFV17D yellow fever vaccine.

This clonotype was seen many times. The J gene is TRBJ2-2, the V gene TRBV6-4; the match to TRBD2 covers 11 bases. The CDR3 has 15 amino acids. The germline V gene has CDR1 MRHNA and CDR2 SNTAGT. Trimming cost V 2 bases and J 4 bases; bases outside gene matches: 0. As DNA, the CDR3 is TGTGCCAGCAGTGACACTAGCGGGGGCACCGGGGAGCTGTTTTTT. It specifies CASSDTSGGTGELFF.

The CDR3 spells CASSLVGAHNEQFF. CDR3 DNA: TGTGCCAGCAGTTTAGTGGGGGCCCACAATGAGCAGTTCTTC. This rearrangement joins TRBV12-3 or TRBV12-4 to TRBJ2-1; D possibly corresponds to TRBD1 (6 bases). V lost 1 base and J 5 bases, leaving 9 bases between the germline ends. The CDR3 covers 14 residues.

The V call is TRBV6-1, the J call TRBJ2-1; D perhaps matches TRBD2 (5 bases). The germline gives CDR1 MNHNS, CDR2 SASEGT. The CDR3 totals 13 residues. The V gene lost 5 bases and the J gene lost 7 bases, with 12 bases spanning the gap. CDR3 nucleotides: TGTGCCAGCAGTCCCCGAGGGTCTAATGAGCAGTTCTTC. Encoded protein: CASSPRGSNEQFF.

In its sample, this clonotype was seen once. The CDR3 loop is CASSGEAYEQYF. The DNA for the CDR3 is TGTGCCAGCAGTGGGGAGGCCTACGAGCAGTACTTC. The rearrangement links TRBV7-2 to TRBJ2-7; tentatively, D is TRBD2 (6 bases). Germline lookup yields CDR1 SGHTA and CDR2 FQGNSA. The CDR3 runs 12 residues. V dropped 6 bases and J dropped 2 bases, with 8 bases sitting between them. Supplemented by reference TRBV7-2 and TRBJ2-7, the full variable domain reads GAGVSQSPSNKVTEKGKDVELRCDPISGHTALYWYRQSLGQGLEFLIYFQGNSAPDKSGLPSDRFSAERTGGSVSTLTIQRTQQEDSAVYLCASSGEAYEQYFGPGTRLTVT.

J is TRBJ2-6 and V is TRBV20-1, with D maybe TRBD1 (6 bases). Germline CDR1 DFQATT, CDR2 SNEGSKA (reference sequence). This CDR3 region has 15 residues. The V end lost 5 bases, the J end lost 2 bases, and 13 bases lay between the germline ends. The CDR3, as DNA: TGCAGTGCTGAACAGGGTTCGACTGGGGCCAACGTCCTGACTTTC. It yields the protein CSAEQGSTGANVLTF.

This clonotype was detected a few times. The chain recombines TRBV7-9 with TRBJ1-5; tentative D call: TRBD1 (6 bases). CDR1 and CDR2 from the germline V gene are SEHNR and FQNEAQ (reference sequence). V lost 5 bases and J 3 bases, leaving 11 bases between the germline ends. The CDR3 totals 14 residues. Here the CDR3 DNA reads TGTGCCAGCAGCATAGGACAGAACAATCAGCCCCAGCATTTT. Amino acid sequence: CASSIGQNNQPQHF.

In this sample, this clonotype turned up many times. The gene calls are TRBV5-1 and TRBJ1-1; D ambiguous. Trimming took off 4 bases at V and 1 base at J, with 14 bases between the two ends. In germline, CDR1 is SGHRS, CDR2 YFSETQ. The CDR3 is 15 residues long. The CDR3 coding sequence is TGCGCCAGCAGCCTTGGACCGGGTAAGAACACTGAAGCTTTCTTT. This sequence encodes CASSLGPGKNTEAFF.

This clonotype was counted many times. The chain links TRBV7-8 to TRBJ2-5; D is possibly TRBD1 (5 bases). The CDR3 length is 15 residues. Per the germline V gene, CDR1 is SGHVS and CDR2 is FQNEAQ. V was shortened by 5 bases and J by 0 bases, with 13 bases between the two germline ends. The chain's CDR3 is CASSLPDSYQETQYF. Written as DNA, the CDR3 is TGTGCCAGCAGCCTCCCTGACAGTTACCAAGAGACCCAGTACTTC.

The chain is built from TRBV28 and TRBJ2-7; D may be TRBD1 (5 bases). The CDR3 runs to 13 residues. The ends were cut back, 4 bases at V and 7 bases at J, with 14 bases in the middle. Per germline, CDR1 MDHEN and CDR2 SYDVKM. CDR3 bases: TGTGCCAGCAGTTCTGGGGCGTCATGGGAGCAGTACGTC. It yields the protein CASSSGASWEQYV.

In this sample, this clonotype turned up a few times. The chain has TRBV7-2 and TRBJ2-3; 15 nucleotides match TRBD2. V lost 4 bases and J lost 4; bases outside the gene matches: 3. Germline CDR1 SGHTA, CDR2 FQGNSA. The CDR3 extends over 16 amino acids. The CDR3 here is CASSSGLAGGSDTQYF. Written as DNA, the CDR3 is TGTGCCAGCAGCTCGGGACTAGCGGGGGGATCAGATACGCAGTATTTT.

The gene calls are TRBV27 and TRBJ2-3, with TRBD2 identical over 8 bases. The trim removed 0 bases at V and 15 bases at J, leaving 8 bases unmatched. The CDR3 covers 13 residues. Germline CDR1 MNHEY, CDR2 SMNVEV (reference sequence). CDR3 DNA sequence: TGTGCCAGCAGTTTATCCGGGGGGGGAGTAGAATATTTT. As protein: CASSLSGGGVEYF.